This TCR beta chain was documented in a study of CD8 T cells in ankylosing spondylitis. The authors made TCR beta libraries by quantitative 5'-RACE with molecular barcodes. MiXCR, run by TCRdb on the 5' RACE reads, gives a single entry per CDR3 protein. The sample includes about 360,000 distinct CDR3 sequences, 20% to 25% of them seen just once. The CDR3 has 15 amino acids. V was clipped by 4 bases and J by 1 base, with 13 bases between them. Study-wide results and caveats: Clones linked to disease were reported to show significant enrichment in matched ankylosing spondylitis synovial fluid. What seemed typical of ankylosing spondylitis blood was a TCR beta motif built from several highly homologous variants.

With regard to this clonotype: Antigen unknown.

The clonotype was recovered from a male donor with ankylosing spondylitis or in good health (not recorded which). This sequence joins TRBV12-3 or TRBV12-4 and TRBJ2-5, with a weak D call TRBD2 (5 bases). Sequenced material: blood, either unsorted or a sorted T cell fraction (not recorded which). This chain's CDR3 is CASSSGSGGQETQYF. CDR3 sequence (DNA): TGTGCCAGCAGTTCTGGGAGTGGAGGCCAAGAGACCCAGTACTTC.